This T cell receptor (beta chain) was observed in a study of cytomegalovirus exposure and HLA in healthy donors. Worth noting for this clone: Its antigen is currently unknown.

Healthy bone marrow donors made up the donor group. CDR1 is MNHGY, CDR2 SAAAGT, per germline. Unmatched junction bases numbered 7, after V lost 5 bases and J lost 5 bases. This CDR3 spans 14 amino acids. Study-wide points: Being productive about 90% or about 30% of the time was typical of most TCR beta V segments in an earlier analysis. Highest at DRB1 and lowest at HLA-C, TCR association rates differed among HLA loci in a later analysis. The study listed roughly 160 cytomegalovirus-associated TCR beta chains.

The PCR had 60 Vbeta and 13 Jbeta primers. Data came from immunoSEQ multiplex PCR; TCRdb stores just in-frame clones and leaves some out. The sample holds about 200,000 clones, approximately 78% seen once. This sequence was found in a woman aged 18-29 years in good health and CMV-seronegative. The sample comprised PBMCs. V usage is TRBV6-8 and J usage is TRBJ2-5; 8 bases line up with TRBD2. CDR3 sequence reads: CASSSGSFRETQYF. Written as DNA, the CDR3 is TGTGCCAGCAGTAGCGGGAGTTTCCGGGAGACCCAGTACTTC.